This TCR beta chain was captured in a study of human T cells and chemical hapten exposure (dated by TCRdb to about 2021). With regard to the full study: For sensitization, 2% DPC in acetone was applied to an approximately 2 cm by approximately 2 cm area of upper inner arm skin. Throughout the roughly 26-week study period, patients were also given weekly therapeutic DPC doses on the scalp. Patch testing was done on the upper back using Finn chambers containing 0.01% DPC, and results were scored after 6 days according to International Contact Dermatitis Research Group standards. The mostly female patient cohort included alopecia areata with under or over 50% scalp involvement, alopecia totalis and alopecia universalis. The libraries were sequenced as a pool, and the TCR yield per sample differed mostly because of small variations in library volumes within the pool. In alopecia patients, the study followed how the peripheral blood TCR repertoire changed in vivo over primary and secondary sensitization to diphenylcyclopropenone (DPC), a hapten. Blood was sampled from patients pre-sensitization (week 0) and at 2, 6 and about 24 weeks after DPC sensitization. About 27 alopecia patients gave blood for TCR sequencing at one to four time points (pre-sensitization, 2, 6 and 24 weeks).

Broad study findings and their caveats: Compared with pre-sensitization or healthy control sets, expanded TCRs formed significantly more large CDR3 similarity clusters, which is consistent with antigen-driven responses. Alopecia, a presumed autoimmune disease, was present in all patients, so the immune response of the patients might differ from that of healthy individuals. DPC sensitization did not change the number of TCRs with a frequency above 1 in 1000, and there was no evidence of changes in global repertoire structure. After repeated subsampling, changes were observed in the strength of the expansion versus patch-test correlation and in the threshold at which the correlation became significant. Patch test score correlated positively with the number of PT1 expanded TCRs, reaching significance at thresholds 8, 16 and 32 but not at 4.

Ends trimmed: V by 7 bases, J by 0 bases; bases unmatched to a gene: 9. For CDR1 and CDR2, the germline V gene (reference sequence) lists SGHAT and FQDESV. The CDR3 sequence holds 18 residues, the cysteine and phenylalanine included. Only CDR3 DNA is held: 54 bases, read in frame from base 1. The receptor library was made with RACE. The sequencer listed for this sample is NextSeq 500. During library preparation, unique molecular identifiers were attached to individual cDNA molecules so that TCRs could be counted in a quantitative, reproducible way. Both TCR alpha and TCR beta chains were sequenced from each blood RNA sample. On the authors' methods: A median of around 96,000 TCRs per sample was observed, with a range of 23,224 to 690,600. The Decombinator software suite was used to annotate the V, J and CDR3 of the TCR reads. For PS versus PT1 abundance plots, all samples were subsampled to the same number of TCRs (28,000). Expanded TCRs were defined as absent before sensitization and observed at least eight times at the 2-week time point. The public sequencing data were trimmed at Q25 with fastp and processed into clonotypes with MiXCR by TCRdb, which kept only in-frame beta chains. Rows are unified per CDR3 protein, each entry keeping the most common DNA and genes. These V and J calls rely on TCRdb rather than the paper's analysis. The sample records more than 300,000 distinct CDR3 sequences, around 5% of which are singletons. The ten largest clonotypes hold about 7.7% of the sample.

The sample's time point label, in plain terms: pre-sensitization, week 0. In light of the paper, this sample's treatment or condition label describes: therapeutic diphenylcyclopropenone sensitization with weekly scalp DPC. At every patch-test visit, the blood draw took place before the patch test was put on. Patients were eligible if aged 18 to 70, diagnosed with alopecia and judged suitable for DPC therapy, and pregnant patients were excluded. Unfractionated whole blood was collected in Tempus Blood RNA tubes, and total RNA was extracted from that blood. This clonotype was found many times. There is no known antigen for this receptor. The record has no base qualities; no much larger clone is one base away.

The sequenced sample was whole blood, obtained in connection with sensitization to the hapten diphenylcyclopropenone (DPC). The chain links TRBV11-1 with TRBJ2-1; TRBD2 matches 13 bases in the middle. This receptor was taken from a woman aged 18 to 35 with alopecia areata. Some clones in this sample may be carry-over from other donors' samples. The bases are TGTGCCAGCACCGGGGGACTAGCGGGGTTGAGCTCCTACAATGAGCAGTTCTTC. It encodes CASTGGLAGLSSYNEQFF. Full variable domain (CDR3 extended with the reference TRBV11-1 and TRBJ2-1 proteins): EAEVAQSPRYKITEKSQAVAFWCDPISGHATLYWYRQILGQGPELLVQFQDESVVDDSQLPKDRFSAERLKGVDSTLKIQPAELGDSAMYLCASTGGLAGLSSYNEQFFGPGTRLTVL.